Listed below are T cell receptor beta chains from one sample, sequenced in a study of T cell responses to AZD1222 COVID-19 vaccine. Clones were sequenced by immunoSEQ multiplex PCR, and TCRdb holds only the in-frame ones, with some missing. The data contain about 66,000 clones, roughly 80% of them singletons. The sequencing here drew on peripheral blood, taken 28 days after the second AZD1222 dose. The receptors derive from an adult who received the AZD1222 COVID-19 vaccine. The CDR3 runs from the conserved cysteine through the conserved F or W. The D gene is left open where the match is weak. Only some rows state a clone size, as once, few, many or a class for expanded clones.

TRBJ1-1 TRBD1 TRBV28 . TGTGCCAGCACTGCACCGGGACAGGGAGGGGGGAACACTGAAGCTTTCTTT CASTAPGQGGGNTEAFF
TRBJ1-2 . TRBV6-2/TRBV6-3 . TGTGCCAGCAGTACCCGGCCCCTAACCGGGGGCTACACCTTC CASSTRPLTGGYTF
TRBJ1-5 . TRBV4-1 . TGCGCCAGCAGCCAAGATCCGAATCAGCCCCAGCATTTT CASSQDPNQPQHF
TRBJ1-5 . TRBV18 . TGTGCCAGCTCAAGGGAAGCAGGGAGCGATCAGCCCCAGCATTTT CASSREAGSDQPQHF
TRBJ2-5 TRBD2 TRBV6-1 . TGTGCCAGCAGTGAAACTAGACTAGCGGGGCAGACCCAGTACTTC CASSETRLAGQTQYF
TRBJ2-2 TRBD2 TRBV9 . TGTGCCAGCAGCGGACTAGCGGGGACCACCGGGGAGCTGTTTTTT CASSGLAGTTGELFF
TRBJ1-1 TRBD1 TRBV19 . TGTGCCAGTAGTAGAGACAGGGCCGCTGAAGCTTTCTTT CASSRDRAAEAFF
TRBJ1-2 . TRBV2 . TGTGCCAGCAGTCCTACAGGGATGTGGGGCTACACCTTC CASSPTGMWGYTF
TRBJ1-2 . TRBV18 . TGTGCCAGCTCACCAGATCGGGGTCCGGCTAACTATGGCTACACCTTC CASSPDRGPANYGYTF
TRBJ1-5 TRBD1 TRBV5-8 once TGTGCCAGCAGCTTGGGGACAGGGAGGAATCAGCCCCAGCATTTT CASSLGTGRNQPQHF
TRBJ2-2 . TRBV10-1 . TGCGCCAGCAGTGAGTCAGGCCGAACCGGGGAGCTGTTTTTT CASSESGRTGELFF
TRBJ2-7 . TRBV10-2 . TGCGCCAGCAGCCCCCGGCGGGGTCTAGGCTACGAGCAGTACTTC CASSPRRGLGYEQYF
TRBJ2-3 TRBD2 TRBV6-1 . TGTGCCAGCAGTGTCGGGACTAGCGGCAGCACAGATACGCAGTATTTT CASSVGTSGSTDTQYF
TRBJ1-5 . TRBV19 . TGTGCCAGTAGTATTGCGCGCTCCCAGCCCCAGCATTTT CASSIARSQPQHF
TRBJ1-2 . TRBV6-4 once TGTGCCAGCAGTGCTCTATCCGGGCTATATGGCTACACCTTC CASSALSGLYGYTF
TRBJ1-2 TRBD1 TRBV6-5 . TGTGCCAGCAGTTACGTCCGGACAGGGGGGAACTATGGCTACACCTTC CASSYVRTGGNYGYTF
TRBJ1-6 TRBD1 TRBV5-1 few TGCGCCAGCAGCTTGGGAACCCACACAGGGGGGTCCTATAATTCACCCCTCCACTTT CASSLGTHTGGSYNSPLHF
TRBJ1-5 TRBD1 TRBV5-8 . TGTGCCAGCAGCGGCGCCAACGGGACAGGGGAAAAGAATCAGCCCCAGCATTTT CASSGANGTGEKNQPQHF
TRBJ2-7 . TRBV30 . TGTGCCTGGAGTCCCCGGGGACATGGAGCGAGGGGGTACTTC CAWSPRGHGARGYF
TRBJ2-3 . TRBV5-6 . TGTGCCAGCAGCTTGGCCCGACCCACAGATACGCAGTATTTT CASSLARPTDTQYF
TRBJ1-5 . TRBV6-2/TRBV6-3 . TGTGCCAGCAGTTTCGTAGGTAATCAGCCCCAGCATTTT CASSFVGNQPQHF
TRBJ2-7 . TRBV6-5 . TGTGCCAGCAGGACTAGGCAGTTTTCCTACGAGCAGTACTTC CASRTRQFSYEQYF
TRBJ2-7 . TRBV11-2 once TGTGCCAGCAGCTCCGACAGCTCTCTAGGGCAGTACTTC CASSSDSSLGQYF
TRBJ1-6 . TRBV7-2 . TGTGCCAGCAGCTTGGGGTCCTATAATTCACCCCTCCACTTT CASSLGSYNSPLHF
TRBJ1-6 . TRBV10-3 once TGTGCCATCTCAGCAGGGACAAATTCACCCCTCCACTTT CAISAGTNSPLHF
TRBJ2-7 . TRBV6-5 . TGTGCCAGCAGCCCGGGCCTCCGGAGGGCCGAGCAGTACTTC CASSPGLRRAEQYF
TRBJ2-3 . TRBV5-4 . TGTGCCAGCAGCTTGCTTAGCACAGATACGCAGTATTTT CASSLLSTDTQYF
TRBJ1-1 . TRBV6-6 once TGTGCCAGCATGGGTACACCGGGGAACACTGAAGCTTTCTTT CASMGTPGNTEAFF
TRBJ1-1 TRBD1 TRBV9 . TGTGCCAGCAGCGCGGGACAGGGAGCCACTGAAGCTTTCTTT CASSAGQGATEAFF
TRBJ1-5 TRBD1 TRBV3-1/TRBV3-2 . TGTGCCAGCAGCCAAGGGACAGGGTATCAGCCCCAGCATTTT CASSQGTGYQPQHF
TRBJ2-3 . TRBV2 . TGTGCCAGCAGCATAGGGGAAGATACGCAGTATTTT CASSIGEDTQYF
TRBJ1-2 TRBD1 TRBV11-3 . TGTGCCAGCAGCCGCGGGACAGCCTATGGCTACACCTTC CASSRGTAYGYTF
TRBJ1-6 . TRBV4-2 once TGTGCCAGCAGCCAAGTCCGTAATTCACCCCTCCACTTT CASSQVRNSPLHF
TRBJ2-1 TRBD2 TRBV25-1 . TGTGCCAGCAGTGCCGGGGGGGCCAGCCGCTACAATGAGCAGTTCTTC CASSAGGASRYNEQFF
TRBJ1-5 . TRBV7-2 . TGTGCCAGCAGCTTAGTGGGTATTAATCAGCCCCAGCATTTT CASSLVGINQPQHF